The T cell receptor (beta chain) described here comes from a study of OX40 agonist ivuxolimab in advanced cancers. As for the study in general: Melanoma, hepatocellular carcinoma, head and neck or renal cell cancer occurred in dose-escalation patients. Study-wide results and limits: Determination of antigen specificity was not performed for the expanded peripheral T cells. Relative to CD4+ cells, CD8+ T cells on average had more expanded clones.

Germline CDR1 reads SGHRS; CDR2 reads YFSETQ. V dropped 8 bases and J dropped 4 bases, with 6 bases sitting between them. The CDR3 sequence is 11 residues long. Produced via immunoSEQ multiplex PCR; TCRdb's table is partial and in-frame only. The table lists just under 65,000 clones, roughly nine tenths of them singletons. Notes on this clone: The antigen remains unidentified.

The chain couples TRBV5-1 to TRBJ1-4, with no clear D. The sequence came from an adult with an advanced solid tumor such as melanoma, head and neck, liver or kidney cancer. The material was CD4+ or CD8+ T cells sorted from blood, obtained in a trial of the OX40 agonist ivuxolimab. Here the CDR3 DNA reads TGCGCCAGTAGGGATAATGAAAAACTGTTTTTT. This gives the protein CASRDNEKLFF.